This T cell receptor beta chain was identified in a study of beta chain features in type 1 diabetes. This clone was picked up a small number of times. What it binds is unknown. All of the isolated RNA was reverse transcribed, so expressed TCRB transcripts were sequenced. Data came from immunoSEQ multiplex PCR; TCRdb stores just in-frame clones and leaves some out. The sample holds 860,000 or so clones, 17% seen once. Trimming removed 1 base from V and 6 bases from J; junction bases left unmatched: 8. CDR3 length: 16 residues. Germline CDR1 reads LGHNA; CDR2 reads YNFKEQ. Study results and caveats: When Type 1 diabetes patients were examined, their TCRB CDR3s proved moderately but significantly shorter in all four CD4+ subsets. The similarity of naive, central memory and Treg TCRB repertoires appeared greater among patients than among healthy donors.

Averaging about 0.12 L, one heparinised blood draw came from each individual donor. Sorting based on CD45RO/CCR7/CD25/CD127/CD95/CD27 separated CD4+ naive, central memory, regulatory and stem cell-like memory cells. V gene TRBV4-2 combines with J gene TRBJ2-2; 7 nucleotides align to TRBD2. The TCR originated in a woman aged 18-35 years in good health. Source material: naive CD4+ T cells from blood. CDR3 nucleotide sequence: TGTGCCAGCAGCCAAGGACTAGCCGCTGGCTCCGGGGAGCTGTTTTTT. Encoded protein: CASSQGLAAGSGELFF.